These T cell receptor beta chains were read from a single sample in a study of blood T cell repertoires in COVID-19. The protocol was immunoSEQ multiplex PCR, while the TCRdb copy is restricted to in-frame clones and leaves out a portion. The repertoire holds roughly 150,000 clones, more than 80% seen once, with more than 14% in the top ten. The sample was peripheral blood. The receptors derive from a woman aged 40 to 50 with acute or convalescent COVID-19. The CDR3 runs from the conserved cysteine through the conserved F or W. The D gene is left open where the match is weak. The size entry is marked missing in some rows and otherwise reads once, few, many or a size class.

v_call	clone_size	d_call	j_call	cdr3_nt	cdr3_aa
TRBV5-4	-	TRBD2	TRBJ2-1	TGTGCCAGCAGCTTTAGCGGGGGCCTGACTTGGGTTGAGCAGTTCTTC	CASSFSGGLTWVEQFF
TRBV24-1	-	TRBD2	TRBJ2-3	TGTGCCACCAGTGACCCTAGCGGCATCCCAGATACGCAGTATTTT	CATSDPSGIPDTQYF
TRBV6-5	-	TRBD2	TRBJ2-5	TGTGCCAGCAGTTACGTGCCTAGCGGGAGGCAAGAGACCCAGTACTTC	CASSYVPSGRQETQYF
TRBV2	once	-	TRBJ1-5	TGTGCCAGCTCCGGGGAGGGCAATCAGCCCCAGCATTTT	CASSGEGNQPQHF
TRBV3-1/TRBV3-2	-	TRBD1	TRBJ1-2	TGTGCCAGCAGCCAAGCTGGGACAGGCGGCTATGGCTACACCTTC	CASSQAGTGGYGYTF
TRBV30	-	-	TRBJ2-2	TGTGCCCACAGGAGTGAGAACCCGAACACCGGGGAGCTGTTTTTT	CAHRSENPNTGELFF
TRBV10-3	once	-	TRBJ2-7	TGTGCCATCAGTGTGACAGTTTCCTACGAGCAGTACTTC	CAISVTVSYEQYF
TRBV7-3	-	TRBD2	TRBJ2-1	TGTGCCAGCAGCTTTGGGACTAGCGGGAGTGGTGAGCAGTTCTTC	CASSFGTSGSGEQFF
TRBV30	-	-	TRBJ2-1	TGTGCCTGGAGAAATCTAGACCCACGGGGGCAGTTCTTC	CAWRNLDPRGQFF
TRBV9	-	TRBD2	TRBJ2-7	TGTGCCAGCAGCGTAGCTGGGAGCGGGGGGGGCTACGAGCAGTACTTC	CASSVAGSGGGYEQYF
TRBV3-1/TRBV3-2	-	-	TRBJ2-1	TGTGCCAGCAGCCAAGGTGCGGGTCTCGGGGTTTATGAGCAGTTCTTC	CASSQGAGLGVYEQFF
TRBV9	-	-	TRBJ1-2	TGTGCCAGCAGCGTAGACAGGGAGGGTGGCTACACCTTC	CASSVDREGGYTF
TRBV6-2/TRBV6-3	-	TRBD2	TRBJ2-3	TGTGCCAGCAGTTACCCTAGCGGGGGGGTTCCAGATACGCAGTATTTT	CASSYPSGGVPDTQYF
TRBV28	once	-	TRBJ2-7	TGTGCCAGCAGTCAACTCCGGGGGAACTACGAGCAGTACTTC	CASSQLRGNYEQYF
TRBV28	-	-	TRBJ1-1	TGTGCCAGCACCCTTCGAGGACGGGCCCAGCGGGGTGAAGCTTTCTTT	CASTLRGRAQRGEAFF
TRBV19	-	TRBD1	TRBJ2-7	TGTGCCAGTAGTCCCCCGGGGACAGGGGCTGGCCACGAGCAGTACTTC	CASSPPGTGAGHEQYF
TRBV30	-	-	TRBJ2-3	TGTGCCCTTCACCCCACTAATATAGATACGCAGTATTTT	CALHPTNIDTQYF
TRBV2	once	TRBD2	TRBJ2-7	TGTGCCAGCAGTGGACTACTAGCGGACGAGCAGTACTTC	CASSGLLADEQYF
TRBV7-9	-	-	TRBJ2-3	TGTGCCAGCAGCCACCAGGGGGCGCGGGGGACGCAGTATTTT	CASSHQGARGTQYF
TRBV24-1	-	-	TRBJ2-3	TGTGCCACCAGTGATCCTAACGGTCGGGGAGTTACCGGAGATACGCAGTATTTT	CATSDPNGRGVTGDTQYF